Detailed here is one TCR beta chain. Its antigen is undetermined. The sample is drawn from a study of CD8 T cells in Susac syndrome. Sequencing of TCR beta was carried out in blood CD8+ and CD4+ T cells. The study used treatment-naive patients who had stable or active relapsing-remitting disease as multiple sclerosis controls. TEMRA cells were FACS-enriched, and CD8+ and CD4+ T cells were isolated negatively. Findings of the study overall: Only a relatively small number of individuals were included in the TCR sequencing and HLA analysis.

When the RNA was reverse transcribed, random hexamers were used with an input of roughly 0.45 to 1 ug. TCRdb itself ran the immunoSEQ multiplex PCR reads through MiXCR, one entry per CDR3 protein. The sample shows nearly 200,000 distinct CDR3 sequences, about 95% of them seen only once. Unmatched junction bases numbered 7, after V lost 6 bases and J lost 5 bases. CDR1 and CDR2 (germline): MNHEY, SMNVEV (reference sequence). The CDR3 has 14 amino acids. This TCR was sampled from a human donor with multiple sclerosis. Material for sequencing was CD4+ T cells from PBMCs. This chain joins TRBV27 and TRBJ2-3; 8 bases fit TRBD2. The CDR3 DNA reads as TGTGCCAGCAGGCCCCGGGGGGGCGTAGATACGCAGTATTTT. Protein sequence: CASRPRGGVDTQYF.